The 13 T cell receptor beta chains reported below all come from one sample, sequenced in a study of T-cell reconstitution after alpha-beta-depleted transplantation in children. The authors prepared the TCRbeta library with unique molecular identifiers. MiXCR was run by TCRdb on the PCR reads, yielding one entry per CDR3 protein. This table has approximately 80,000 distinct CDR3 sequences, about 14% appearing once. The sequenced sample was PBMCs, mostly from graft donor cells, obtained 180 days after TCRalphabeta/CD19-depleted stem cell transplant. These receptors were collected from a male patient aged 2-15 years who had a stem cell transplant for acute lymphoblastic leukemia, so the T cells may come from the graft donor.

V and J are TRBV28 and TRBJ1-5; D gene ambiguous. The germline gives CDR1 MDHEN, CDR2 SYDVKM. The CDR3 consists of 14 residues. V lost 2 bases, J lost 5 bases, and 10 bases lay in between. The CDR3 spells CASSLKVNDQPQHF. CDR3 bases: TGTGCCAGCAGTTTAAAAGTGAACGATCAGCCCCAGCATTTT.

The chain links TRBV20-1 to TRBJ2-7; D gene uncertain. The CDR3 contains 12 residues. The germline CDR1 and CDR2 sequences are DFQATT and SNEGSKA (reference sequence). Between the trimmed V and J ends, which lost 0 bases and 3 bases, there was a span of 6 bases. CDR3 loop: CSARDQHYEQYF. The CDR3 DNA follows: TGCAGTGCTAGAGACCAGCACTACGAGCAGTACTTC.

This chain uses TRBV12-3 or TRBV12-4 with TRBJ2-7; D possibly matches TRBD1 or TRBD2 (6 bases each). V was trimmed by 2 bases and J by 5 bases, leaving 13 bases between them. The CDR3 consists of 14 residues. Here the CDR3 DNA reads TGTGCCAGCAGTTTAAGTAGGGGGAGGAACGAGCAGTACTTC. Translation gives CASSLSRGRNEQYF.

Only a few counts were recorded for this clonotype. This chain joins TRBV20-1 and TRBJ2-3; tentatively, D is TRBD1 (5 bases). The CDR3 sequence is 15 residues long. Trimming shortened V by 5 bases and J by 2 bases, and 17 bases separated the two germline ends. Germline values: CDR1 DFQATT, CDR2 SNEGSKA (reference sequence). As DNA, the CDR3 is TGCAGTGCTTCCCAGGGTTTATCGGTCACAGATACGCAGTATTTT. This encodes CSASQGLSVTDTQYF.

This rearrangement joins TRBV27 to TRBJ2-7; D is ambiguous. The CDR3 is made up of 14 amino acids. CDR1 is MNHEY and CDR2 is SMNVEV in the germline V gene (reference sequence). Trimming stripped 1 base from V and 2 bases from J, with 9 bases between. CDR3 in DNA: TGTGCCAGCAGTTTATGGGGAACTACCTACGAGCAGTACTTC. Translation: CASSLWGTTYEQYF.

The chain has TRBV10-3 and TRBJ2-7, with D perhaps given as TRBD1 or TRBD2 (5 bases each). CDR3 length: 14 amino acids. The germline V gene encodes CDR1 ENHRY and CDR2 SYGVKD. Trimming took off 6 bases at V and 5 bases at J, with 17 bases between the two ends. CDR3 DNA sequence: TGTGCCATCAGAGGGATTTTAGGGACCGACGAGCAGTACTTC. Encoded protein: CAIRGILGTDEQYF.

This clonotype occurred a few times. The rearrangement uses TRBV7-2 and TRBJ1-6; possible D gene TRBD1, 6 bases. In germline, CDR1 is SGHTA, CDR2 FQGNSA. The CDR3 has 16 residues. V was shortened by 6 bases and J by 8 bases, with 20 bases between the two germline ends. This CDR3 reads CASSYRGAGVDSPLHF. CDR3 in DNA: TGTGCCAGCAGTTACCGGGGGGCCGGAGTTGATTCACCCCTCCACTTT.

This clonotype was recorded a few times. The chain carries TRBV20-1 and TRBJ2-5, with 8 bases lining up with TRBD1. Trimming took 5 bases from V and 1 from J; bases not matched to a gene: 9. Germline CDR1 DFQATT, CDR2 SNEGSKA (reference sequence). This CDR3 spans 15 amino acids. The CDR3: CSALQGQAIQETQYF. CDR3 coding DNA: TGCAGTGCTCTCCAGGGACAGGCCATCCAAGAGACCCAGTACTTC.

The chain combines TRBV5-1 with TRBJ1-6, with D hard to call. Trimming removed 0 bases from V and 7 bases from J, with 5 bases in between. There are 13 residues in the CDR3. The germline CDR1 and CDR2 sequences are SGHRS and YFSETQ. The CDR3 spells CASSLGRNSPLHF. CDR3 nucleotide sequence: TGCGCCAGCAGCTTGGGGCGGAATTCACCCCTCCACTTT.

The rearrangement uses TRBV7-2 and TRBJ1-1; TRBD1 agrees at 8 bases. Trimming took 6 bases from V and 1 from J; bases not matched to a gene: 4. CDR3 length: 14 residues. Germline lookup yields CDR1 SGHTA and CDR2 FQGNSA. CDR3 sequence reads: CASRLGQGNTEAFF. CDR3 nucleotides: TGTGCCAGCAGGCTCGGACAGGGGAACACTGAAGCTTTCTTT. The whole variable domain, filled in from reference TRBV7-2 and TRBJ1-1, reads GAGVSQSPSNKVTEKGKDVELRCDPISGHTALYWYRQSLGQGLEFLIYFQGNSAPDKSGLPSDRFSAERTGGSVSTLTIQRTQQEDSAVYLCASRLGQGNTEAFFGQGTRLTVV.

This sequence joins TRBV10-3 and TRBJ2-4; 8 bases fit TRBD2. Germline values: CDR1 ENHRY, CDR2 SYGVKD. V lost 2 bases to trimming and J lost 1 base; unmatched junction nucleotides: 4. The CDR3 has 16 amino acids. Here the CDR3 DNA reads TGTGCCATCAGTGAGCCCGGGGGGGTGGCCAAAAACATTCAGTACTTC. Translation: CAISEPGGVAKNIQYF.

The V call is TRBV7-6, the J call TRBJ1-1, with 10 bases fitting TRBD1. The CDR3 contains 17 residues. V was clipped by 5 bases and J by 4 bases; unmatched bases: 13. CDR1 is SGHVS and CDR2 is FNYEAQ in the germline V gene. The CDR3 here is CASSPSLDRGLGTEAFF. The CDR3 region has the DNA TGTGCCAGCAGCCCCTCGCTCGACAGGGGGCTTGGCACTGAAGCTTTCTTT. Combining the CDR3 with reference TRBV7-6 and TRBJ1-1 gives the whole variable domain GAGVSQSPRYKVTKRGQDVALRCDPISGHVSLYWYRQALGQGPEFLTYFNYEAQQDKSGLPNDRFSAERPEGSISTLTIQRTEQRDSAMYRCASSPSLDRGLGTEAFFGQGTRLTVV.

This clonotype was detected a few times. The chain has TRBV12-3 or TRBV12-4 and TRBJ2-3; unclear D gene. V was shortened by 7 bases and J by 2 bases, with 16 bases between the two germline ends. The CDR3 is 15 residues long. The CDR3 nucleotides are TGTGCCAGCAAAAAAAACACAGCGTCCACAGATACGCAGTATTTT. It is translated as CASKKNTASTDTQYF.